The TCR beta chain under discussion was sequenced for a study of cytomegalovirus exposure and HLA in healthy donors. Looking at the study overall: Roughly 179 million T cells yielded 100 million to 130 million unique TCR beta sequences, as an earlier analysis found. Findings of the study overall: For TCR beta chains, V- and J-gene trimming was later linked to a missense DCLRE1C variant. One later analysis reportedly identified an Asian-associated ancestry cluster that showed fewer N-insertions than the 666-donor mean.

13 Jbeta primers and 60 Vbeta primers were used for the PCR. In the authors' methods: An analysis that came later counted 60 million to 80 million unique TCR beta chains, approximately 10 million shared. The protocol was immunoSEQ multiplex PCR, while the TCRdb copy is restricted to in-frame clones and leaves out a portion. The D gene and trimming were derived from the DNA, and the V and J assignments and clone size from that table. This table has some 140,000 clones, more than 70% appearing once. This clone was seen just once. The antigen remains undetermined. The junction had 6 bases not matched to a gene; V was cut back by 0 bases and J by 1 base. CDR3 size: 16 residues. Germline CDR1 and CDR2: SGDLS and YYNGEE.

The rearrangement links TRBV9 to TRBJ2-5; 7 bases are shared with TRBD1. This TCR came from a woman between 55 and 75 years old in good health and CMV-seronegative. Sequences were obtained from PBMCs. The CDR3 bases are TGTGCCAGCAGCGTAGGTCCGGGACAGAGCCAAGAGACCCAGTACTTC. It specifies CASSVGPGQSQETQYF.